These 23 T cell receptor beta chains originate from one sample sequenced in a study of technical replicates of blood from several donors. Clones were sequenced by immunoSEQ multiplex PCR, and TCRdb holds only the in-frame ones, with some missing. The table includes some 56,000 clones, 90% to 95% detected once. The specimen was PBMCs. These receptors were collected from a human donor in good health. Some clones in this sample may be carry-over from other donors' samples.

This rearrangement joins TRBV29-1 to TRBJ2-2; 7 bases line up with TRBD2. Per germline, CDR1 SQVTM and CDR2 ANQGSEA. Losses at the gene ends were 7 bases for V and 5 bases for J; bases not matched to a gene: 7. This CDR3 has 13 amino acids. The DNA for the CDR3 is TGCAGCGCTAAGACTAGCTATACCGGGGAGCTGTTTTTT. It yields the protein CSAKTSYTGELFF.

This chain uses TRBV5-1 with TRBJ2-3; the match to TRBD2 covers 9 bases. CDR1 and CDR2 from the germline V gene are SGHRS and YFSETQ. The CDR3 is 19 amino acids. V was pared by 0 bases and J by 0 bases, with 11 bases of the junction left unmatched. DNA of the CDR3: TGCGCCAGCAGCTTGGAGGGGCTAGCGGGGCCCCCTAGCACAGATACGCAGTATTTT. Translation gives CASSLEGLAGPPSTDTQYF.

The genes are TRBV18 and TRBJ2-7, with D hard to call. The CDR3 runs 13 residues. The V end was cut by 3 bases, the J end by 0 bases, with 6 bases between. In germline, CDR1 is KGHSH, CDR2 LQKENI. The CDR3 reads CASSPVGSYEQYF. The CDR3 coding sequence is TGTGCCAGCTCACCGGTCGGCTCCTACGAGCAGTACTTC.

The V call is TRBV7-9, the J call TRBJ2-7; no clear D gene. Trimming took 8 bases from V and 2 from J, leaving 7 bases between them. Germline V gene sequence: CDR1 SEHNR, CDR2 FQNEAQ (reference sequence). The CDR3 sequence is 11 residues long. The DNA for the CDR3 is TGTGCCAGCGGCTATACCTACGAGCAGTACTTC. It codes for CASGYTYEQYF.

This clone has a single count. The chain combines TRBV6-6 with TRBJ2-7, with D tentatively TRBD1 (6 bases). V lost 5 bases, J lost 1 base, and 12 bases lay in between. The CDR3 length is 14 residues. Germline assignment: CDR1 MNHNY and CDR2 SVGAGI (reference sequence). This chain's CDR3 is CASSHLGQSYEQYF. The CDR3 nucleotides read TGTGCCAGCAGTCACCTCGGACAGTCCTACGAGCAGTACTTC.

The chain combines TRBV4-2 with TRBJ2-1; perhaps TRBD1 as D (5 bases). Germline V gene data show CDR1 as LGHNA and CDR2 as YNFKEQ. The V end lost 2 bases, the J end lost 6 bases, and 17 bases lay between the germline ends. This CDR3 is built from 16 residues. CDR3 in DNA: TGTGCCAGCAGCCAAAATCCAGCAGGGAACTCCAATGAGCAGTTCTTC. It is translated as CASSQNPAGNSNEQFF.

The genes are TRBV2 and TRBJ2-1; TRBD2 matches at 9 bases. V dropped 3 bases and J dropped 10; count of bases not matched to a gene: 10. This CDR3 is 15 amino acids long. The germline CDR1 and CDR2 sequences are SNHLY and FYNNEI. The CDR3 nucleotides read TGTGCCAGCAGTGACGTGGCGGGAGGGTCTGGGGAGCAGTTCTTC. This encodes CASSDVAGGSGEQFF.

The genes are TRBV6-6 and TRBJ1-5; D is perhaps TRBD1 (5 bases). Trimming pared 0 bases from V and 7 bases from J, leaving 10 bases between. The CDR3 totals 14 residues. The germline V gene has CDR1 MNHNY and CDR2 SVGAGI (reference sequence). CDR3 sequence reads: CASSYSGEGQPQHF. The CDR3 DNA reads as TGTGCCAGCAGTTACTCGGGGGAGGGGCAGCCCCAGCATTTT.

The rearrangement links TRBV4-1 to TRBJ1-5; no definite D call. With 0 bases removed from V and 2 bases from J, the gap between germline ends came to 11 bases. The CDR3 covers 16 residues. The germline gives CDR1 MGHRA, CDR2 YSYEKL. CDR3 nucleotide sequence: TGCGCCAGCAGCCAAGATGGAGGCTTCGGCAATCAGCCCCAGCATTTT. Amino acid sequence: CASSQDGGFGNQPQHF.

The chain has TRBV28 and TRBJ1-2, with TRBD1 as a possible D gene (5 bases). Germline V CDR1 and CDR2: MDHEN, SYDVKM. The CDR3 is 14 residues long. V lost 6 bases, J lost 7 bases, and 18 bases lay in between. The CDR3 nucleotides are TGTGCCAGCAGCCCAACCCCCGGGGGTCCTGGCTACACCTTC. Its translation: CASSPTPGGPGYTF.

This chain connects TRBV2 to TRBJ2-1; possibly TRBD2 for D (5 bases). The CDR3 runs 17 residues. Germline V gives CDR1 SNHLY, CDR2 FYNNEI. Trimming stripped 9 bases from V and 3 bases from J, with 24 bases between. The DNA of the CDR3 is TGTGCCAGGACTGGAGGCACAGAGCCGTCCTTCTACAATGAGCAGTTCTTC. The encoded protein is CARTGGTEPSFYNEQFF.

The chain couples TRBV7-2 to TRBJ1-2; no clear D. Between the trimmed V and J ends, which lost 2 bases and 4 bases, there was a span of 8 bases. Germline-derived CDR1 and CDR2 are SGHTA and FQGNSA. The CDR3 has 13 residues. CDR3 nucleotides: TGTGCCAGCAGCTTACCACAGATCTATGGCTACACCTTC. This gives the protein CASSLPQIYGYTF.

V and J are TRBV9 and TRBJ2-1; TRBD2 matches at 7 bases. Trimming took 4 bases from V and 2 from J; bases not matched to a gene: 6. The germline V gene encodes CDR1 SGDLS and CDR2 YYNGEE. This CDR3 is 15 amino acids long. CDR3 amino acids: CASSPMGTTYNEQFF. The CDR3 coding sequence is TGTGCCAGCAGCCCCATGGGGACTACCTACAATGAGCAGTTCTTC.

The chain links TRBV9 to TRBJ2-1; 10 positions agree with TRBD2. Per germline, CDR1 SGDLS and CDR2 YYNGEE. Trimming took 3 bases from V and 9 from J; bases not matched to a gene: 12. This CDR3 is 16 amino acids long. CDR3 sequence reads: CASSAPTLAGFSEQFF. CDR3 DNA: TGTGCCAGCAGCGCCCCAACACTAGCGGGATTCAGTGAGCAGTTCTTC.

This clone appeared once. The chain joins TRBV7-3 to TRBJ2-1; 10 bases map to TRBD2. CDR3 length: 14 amino acids. Germline lookup yields CDR1 SGHTA and CDR2 FQGTGA. The trim removed 4 bases at V and 5 bases at J, leaving 2 bases unmatched. The DNA for the CDR3 is TGTGCCAGCAGCTCCGGACTAGCGGACAATGAGCAGTTCTTC. It specifies CASSSGLADNEQFF.

The V gene is TRBV4-1, the J gene TRBJ2-1; a weak D match, TRBD2 (6 bases). The CDR3 extends over 14 amino acids. The germline gives CDR1 MGHRA, CDR2 YSYEKL. Between the trimmed V and J ends, which lost 6 bases and 3 bases, there was a span of 12 bases. CDR3 sequence: CASSTWGDYNEQFF. CDR3 nucleotides: TGCGCCAGCAGTACATGGGGGGACTACAATGAGCAGTTCTTC.

In DNA form, the CDR3 reads TGCAGCGTTGAGGAGGCAGCGACCTACGAGCAGTACTTC. Encoded protein: CSVEEAATYEQYF. The chain joins TRBV29-1 to TRBJ2-7, with D perhaps TRBD2 (5 bases). Trimming removed 3 bases at V and 2 bases at J, with 11 bases between. Per germline, CDR1 SQVTM and CDR2 ANQGSEA. This CDR3 has 13 residues.

The gene calls are TRBV5-1 and TRBJ2-1; TRBD2 agrees at 9 bases. CDR1 and CDR2 (germline): SGHRS, YFSETQ. The V gene end was trimmed by 0 bases and the J gene end by 9 bases; junction bases not matched to a gene: 10. CDR3 length: 16 residues. The CDR3 coding sequence is TGCGCCAGCAGCTTGGTTTCGAGCGGGGGGCTGAGTGAGCAGTTCTTC. This codes for CASSLVSSGGLSEQFF.

V is TRBV7-2 and J is TRBJ1-1; D remains unclear. The CDR3 covers 13 residues. The V gene lost 4 bases and the J gene lost 1 base, with 7 bases spanning the gap. Germline V CDR1 and CDR2: SGHTA, FQGNSA. This chain's CDR3 is CASSWNRNTEAFF. In DNA, the CDR3 is TGTGCCAGCAGCTGGAACAGGAACACTGAAGCTTTCTTT.

V and J are TRBV7-9 and TRBJ2-7; D remains ambiguous. Trimming shortened V by 2 bases and J by 1 base, and 6 bases separated the two germline ends. Germline assignment: CDR1 SEHNR and CDR2 FQNEAQ (reference sequence). This CDR3 has 13 amino acids. CDR3 amino acids: CASSLSGSYEQYF. The CDR3 DNA sequence: TGTGCCAGCAGCTTATCAGGATCCTACGAGCAGTACTTC.

This chain connects TRBV2 to TRBJ2-4; D may be TRBD1 (5 bases). Germline CDR1 is SNHLY and CDR2 is FYNNEI. The CDR3 covers 16 residues. The germline V and J ends were trimmed by 4 bases and 0 bases, with 13 bases remaining between them. CDR3 protein: CASSGGALIAKNIQYF. The CDR3 coding sequence is TGTGCCAGCAGTGGTGGGGCACTCATAGCCAAAAACATTCAGTACTTC.

This chain connects TRBV6-6 to TRBJ1-5; TRBD1 matches 7 bases. J was trimmed by 6 bases and V by 6 bases; bases with no gene match: 8. Germline lookup yields CDR1 MNHNY and CDR2 SVGAGI (reference sequence). The CDR3 consists of 14 residues. Here the CDR3 reads CASSGTVVGQPQHF. The CDR3 DNA sequence: TGTGCCAGCAGCGGGACAGTGGTCGGTCAGCCCCAGCATTTT.

The chain employs TRBV4-3 and TRBJ2-7; the match to TRBD2 covers 10 bases. The V gene's germline CDR1 is LGHNA and CDR2 YSLEER. The V and J ends lost 4 bases and 3 bases, in that order; junction bases with no gene match: 6. This CDR3 comprises 15 residues. CDR3: CASSLLAGGHYEQYF. As DNA, the CDR3 is TGCGCCAGCAGCCTATTAGCGGGAGGTCACTACGAGCAGTACTTC.